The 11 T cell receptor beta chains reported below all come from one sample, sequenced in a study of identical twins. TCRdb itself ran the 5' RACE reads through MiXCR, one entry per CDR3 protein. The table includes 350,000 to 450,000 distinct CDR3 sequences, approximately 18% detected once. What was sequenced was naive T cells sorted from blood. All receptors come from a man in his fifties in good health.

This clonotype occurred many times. CDR3 residues: CATSRSRETSYGYTF. As DNA, the CDR3 is TGTGCCACCAGCAGAAGCAGAGAGACCTCCTATGGCTACACCTTC. The genes are TRBV15 and TRBJ1-2; no definite D call. The CDR3 runs 15 residues. Germline CDR1 reads LNHNV; CDR2 reads YYDKDF (reference sequence). V dropped 2 bases and J dropped 4 bases, with 14 bases sitting between them.

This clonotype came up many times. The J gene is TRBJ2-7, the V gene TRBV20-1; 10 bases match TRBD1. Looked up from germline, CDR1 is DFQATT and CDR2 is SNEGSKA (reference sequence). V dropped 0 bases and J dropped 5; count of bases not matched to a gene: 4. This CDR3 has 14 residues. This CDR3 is CSARDPGTGDEQYF. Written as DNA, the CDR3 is TGCAGTGCTAGAGACCCCGGGACAGGGGACGAGCAGTACTTC.

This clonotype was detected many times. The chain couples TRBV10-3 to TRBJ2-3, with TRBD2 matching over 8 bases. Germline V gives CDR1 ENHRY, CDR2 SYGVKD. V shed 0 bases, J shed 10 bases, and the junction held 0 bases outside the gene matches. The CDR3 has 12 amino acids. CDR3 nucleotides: TGTGCCATCAGTGAGTCCGGGAGGGCGCAGTATTTT. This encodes CAISESGRAQYF.

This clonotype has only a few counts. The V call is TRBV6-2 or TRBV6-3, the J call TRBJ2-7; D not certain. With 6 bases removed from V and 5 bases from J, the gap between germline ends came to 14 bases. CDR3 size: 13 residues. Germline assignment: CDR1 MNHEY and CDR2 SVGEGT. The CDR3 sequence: CASRRSGTDEQYF. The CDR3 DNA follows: TGTGCCAGCAGACGCTCGGGCACCGACGAGCAGTACTTC.

The CDR3 reads CSAANSFFIEQYF. The DNA of the CDR3 is TGCAGTGCTGCAAATTCTTTTTTCATCGAGCAGTACTTC. This sequence joins TRBV20-1 and TRBJ2-7; D unresolved. Germline values: CDR1 DFQATT, CDR2 SNEGSKA (reference sequence). This CDR3 comprises 13 residues. V was clipped by 5 bases and J by 6 bases, with 17 bases between them.

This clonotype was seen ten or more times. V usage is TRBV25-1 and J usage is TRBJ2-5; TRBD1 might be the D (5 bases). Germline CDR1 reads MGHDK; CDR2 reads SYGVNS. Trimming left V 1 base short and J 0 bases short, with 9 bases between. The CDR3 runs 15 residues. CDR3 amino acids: CASSEFGADQETQYF. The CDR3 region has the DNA TGTGCCAGCAGTGAATTTGGGGCAGACCAAGAGACCCAGTACTTC.

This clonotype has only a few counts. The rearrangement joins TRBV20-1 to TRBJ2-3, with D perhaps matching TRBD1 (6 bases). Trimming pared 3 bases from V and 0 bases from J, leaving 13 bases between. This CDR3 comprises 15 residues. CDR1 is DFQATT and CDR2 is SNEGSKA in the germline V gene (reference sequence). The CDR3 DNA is TGCAGTGCTAGTGTAAGAGGGGGAAGCACAGATACGCAGTATTTT. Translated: CSASVRGGSTDTQYF.

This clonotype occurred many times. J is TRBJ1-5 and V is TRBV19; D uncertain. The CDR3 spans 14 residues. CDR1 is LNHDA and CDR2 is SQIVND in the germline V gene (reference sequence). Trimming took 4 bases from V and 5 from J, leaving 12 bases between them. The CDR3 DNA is TGTGCCAGTAGTAGCCAAGGACGGTATCAGCCCCAGCATTTT. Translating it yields CASSSQGRYQPQHF.

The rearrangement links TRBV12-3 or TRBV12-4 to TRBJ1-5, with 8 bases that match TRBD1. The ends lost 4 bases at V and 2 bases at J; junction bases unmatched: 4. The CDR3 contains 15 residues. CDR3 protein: CASSSQGAGNQPQHF. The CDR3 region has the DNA TGTGCCAGCAGTTCGCAGGGGGCCGGCAATCAGCCCCAGCATTTT.

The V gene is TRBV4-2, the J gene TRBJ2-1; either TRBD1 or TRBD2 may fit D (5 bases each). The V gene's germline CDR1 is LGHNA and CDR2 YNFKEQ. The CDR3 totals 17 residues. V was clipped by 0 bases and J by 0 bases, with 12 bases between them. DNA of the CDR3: TGTGCCAGCAGCCAAGATGAGGGGCCGAGCTCCTACAATGAGCAGTTCTTC. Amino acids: CASSQDEGPSSYNEQFF.

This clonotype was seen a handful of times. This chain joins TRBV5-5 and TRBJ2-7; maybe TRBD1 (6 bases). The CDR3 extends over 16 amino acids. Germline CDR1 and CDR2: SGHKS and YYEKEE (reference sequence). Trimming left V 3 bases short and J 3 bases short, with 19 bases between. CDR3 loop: CASSWGQETVRYEQYF. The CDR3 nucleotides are TGTGCCAGCAGCTGGGGGCAAGAGACAGTGCGCTACGAGCAGTACTTC.